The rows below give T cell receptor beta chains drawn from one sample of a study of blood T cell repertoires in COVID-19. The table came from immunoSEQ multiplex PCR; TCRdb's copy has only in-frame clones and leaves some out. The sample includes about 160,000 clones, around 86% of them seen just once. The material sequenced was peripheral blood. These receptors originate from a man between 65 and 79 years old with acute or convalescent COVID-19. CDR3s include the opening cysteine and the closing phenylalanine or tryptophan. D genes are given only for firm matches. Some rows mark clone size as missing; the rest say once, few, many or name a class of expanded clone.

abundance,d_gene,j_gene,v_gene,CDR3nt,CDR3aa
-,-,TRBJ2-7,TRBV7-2,TGTGCCAGCAGCTTAGCGGGGGGAGGCGGAGTCCCGTACGAGCAGTACTTC,CASSLAGGGGVPYEQYF
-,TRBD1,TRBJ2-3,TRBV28,TGTGCCAGCAGTATCCCGGGACAGGGGGCCACCCGCACAGATACGCAGTATTTT,CASSIPGQGATRTDTQYF
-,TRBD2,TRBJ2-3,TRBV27,TGTGCCAGCAGTGAGGGCGGGGGAGATACGCAGTATTTT,CASSEGGGDTQYF
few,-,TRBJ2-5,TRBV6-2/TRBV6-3,TGTGCCAGCAGCCCCAGGGTCGGGGAGACCCAGTACTTC,CASSPRVGETQYF
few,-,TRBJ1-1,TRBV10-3,TGTGCCATCAGTGAGTCATCGGACAAGGGCACTGAAGCTTTCTTT,CAISESSDKGTEAFF
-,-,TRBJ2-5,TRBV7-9,TGTGCCAGCAGCTTAAAGGGGGTCCGCGAGACCCAGTACTTC,CASSLKGVRETQYF
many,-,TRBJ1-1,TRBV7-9,TGTGCCAGCACCCAAAGGCTGGGCCTCAGGAACACTGAAGCTTTCTTT,CASTQRLGLRNTEAFF
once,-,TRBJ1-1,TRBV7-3,TGTGCCAGCAGTTACAGGGTTAACACTGAAGCTTTCTTT,CASSYRVNTEAFF
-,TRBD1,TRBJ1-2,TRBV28,TGTGCCAGCAGTAAGCGGACAGGGACCTATGGCTACACCTTC,CASSKRTGTYGYTF
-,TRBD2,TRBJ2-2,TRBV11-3,TGTGCCAGCAGCAAGTTTAGCGGGACGACCACGAACACCGGGGAGCTGTTTTTT,CASSKFSGTTTNTGELFF
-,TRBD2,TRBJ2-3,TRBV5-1,TGCGCCAGCAGCCTGCGACTAGCGGTGAGCACAGATACGCAGTATTTT,CASSLRLAVSTDTQYF
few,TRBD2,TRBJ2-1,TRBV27,TGTGCCAGCACGGGACTAGCGGGAGATGAGCAGTTCTTC,CASTGLAGDEQFF
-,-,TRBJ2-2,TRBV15,TGTGCCACCAGCAGAGATCAGGTCACCGGGGAGCTGTTTTTT,CATSRDQVTGELFF
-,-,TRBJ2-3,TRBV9,TGTGCCAGCAGCGTAGCCGGGAACCTCCGCACAGATACGCAGTATTTT,CASSVAGNLRTDTQYF
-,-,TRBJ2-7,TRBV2,TGTGCCAGCAGCCCCCAGAGGGCCTACCGCTACGAGCAGTACTTC,CASSPQRAYRYEQYF
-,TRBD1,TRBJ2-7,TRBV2,TGTGCCAGCAGTGAAGGAGGGACAGAAGCCTACGAGCAGTACTTC,CASSEGGTEAYEQYF
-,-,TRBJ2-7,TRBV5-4,TGTGCCAGCAGCTTGGGAGCTAGCGTCCCCTACGAGCAGTACTTC,CASSLGASVPYEQYF
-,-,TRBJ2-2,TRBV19,TGTGCCAGTAGTCGGGACTACACCGGGGAGCTGTTTTTT,CASSRDYTGELFF
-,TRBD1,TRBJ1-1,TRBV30,TGTGCCTGGAGTGTATCGCTGGACAGGGGGACAAGGAACTTT,CAWSVSLDRGTRNF
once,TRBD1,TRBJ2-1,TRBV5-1,TGCGCCAGCAGCCTCAGACAGGGGACGAATGAGCAGTTCTTC,CASSLRQGTNEQFF
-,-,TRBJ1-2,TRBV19,TGTGCCAGTAGTACCGGGGTTCCGAGCTATGGCTACACCTTC,CASSTGVPSYGYTF